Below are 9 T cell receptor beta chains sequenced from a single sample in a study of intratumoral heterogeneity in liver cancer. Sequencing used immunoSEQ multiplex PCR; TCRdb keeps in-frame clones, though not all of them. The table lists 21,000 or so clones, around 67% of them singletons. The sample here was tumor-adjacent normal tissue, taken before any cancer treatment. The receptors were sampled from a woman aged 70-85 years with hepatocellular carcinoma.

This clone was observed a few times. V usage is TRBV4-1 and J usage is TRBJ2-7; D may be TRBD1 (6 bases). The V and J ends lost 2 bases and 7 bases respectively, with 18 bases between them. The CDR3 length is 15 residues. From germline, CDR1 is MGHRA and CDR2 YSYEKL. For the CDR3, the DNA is TGCGCCAGCAGCCAAAGTTGGGACATCTTGAGTGAGCAGTACTTC. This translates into CASSQSWDILSEQYF.

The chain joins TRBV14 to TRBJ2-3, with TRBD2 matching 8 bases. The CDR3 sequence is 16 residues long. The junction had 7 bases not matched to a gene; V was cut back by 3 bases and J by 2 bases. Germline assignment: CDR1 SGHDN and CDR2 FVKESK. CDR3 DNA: TGTGCCAGCAGCCACCGCCTAGCGGGTACCACAGATACGCAGTATTTT. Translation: CASSHRLAGTTDTQYF.

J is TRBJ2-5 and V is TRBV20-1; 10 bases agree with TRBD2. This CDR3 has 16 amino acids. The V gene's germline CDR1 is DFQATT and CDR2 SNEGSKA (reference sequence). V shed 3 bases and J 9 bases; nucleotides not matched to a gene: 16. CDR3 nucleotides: TGCAGTGCTAGTCCTGGTCGGACTAGCGGAAGGGCGCCCCAGTACTTC. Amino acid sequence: CSASPGRTSGRAPQYF.

The CDR3 DNA follows: TGTGCCAGCAGCCCCCAGTTGGGGGGCGGCTACGAGCAGTACTTC. Translation gives CASSPQLGGGYEQYF. The chain is built from TRBV7-2 and TRBJ2-7; D tentatively fits TRBD1 or TRBD2 (6 bases each). With 5 bases removed from V and 3 bases from J, the gap between germline ends came to 17 bases. The germline gives CDR1 SGHTA, CDR2 FQGNSA. The CDR3 runs 15 residues.

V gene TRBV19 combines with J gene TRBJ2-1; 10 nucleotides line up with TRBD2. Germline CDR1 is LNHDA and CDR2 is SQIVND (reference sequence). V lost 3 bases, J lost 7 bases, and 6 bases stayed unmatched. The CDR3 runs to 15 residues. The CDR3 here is CASSMEREGRNEQFF. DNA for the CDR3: TGTGCCAGTAGTATGGAGCGGGAGGGCCGGAATGAGCAGTTCTTC.

The CDR3 loop is CASSQVGSGAHSYEQYF. As DNA, the CDR3 is TGTGCCAGCAGCCAAGTCGGTAGCGGGGCTCACTCCTACGAGCAGTACTTC. V gene TRBV3-1 (or the pseudogene TRBV3-2) combines with J gene TRBJ2-7; 8 bases align to TRBD2. Looked up from germline, CDR1 is LGHDT and CDR2 is YNNKEL (reference sequence). Trimming took 1 base from V and 0 from J; bases not matched to a gene: 8. The CDR3 contains 17 residues.

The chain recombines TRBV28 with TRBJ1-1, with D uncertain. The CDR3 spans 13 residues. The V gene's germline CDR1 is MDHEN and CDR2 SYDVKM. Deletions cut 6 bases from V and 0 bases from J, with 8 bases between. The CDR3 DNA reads TGTGCCAGCAGCGCCCTGATGAACACTGAAGCTTTCTTT. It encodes CASSALMNTEAFF.

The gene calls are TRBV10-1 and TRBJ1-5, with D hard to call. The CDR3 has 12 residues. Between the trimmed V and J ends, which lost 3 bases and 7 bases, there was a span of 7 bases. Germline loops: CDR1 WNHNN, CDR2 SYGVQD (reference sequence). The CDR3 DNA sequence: TGCGCCAGCAGTGAATCAGGCCAGCCCCAGCATTTT. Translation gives CASSESGQPQHF.

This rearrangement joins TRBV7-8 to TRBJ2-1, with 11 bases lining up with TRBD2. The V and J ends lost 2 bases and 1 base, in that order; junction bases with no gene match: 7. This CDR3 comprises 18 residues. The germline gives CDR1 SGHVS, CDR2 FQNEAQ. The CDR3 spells CASSLRGLAGTSYNEQFF. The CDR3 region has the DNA TGTGCCAGCAGCTTACGCGGACTAGCGGGTACGTCCTACAATGAGCAGTTCTTC. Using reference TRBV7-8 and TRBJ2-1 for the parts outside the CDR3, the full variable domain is GAGVSQSPRYKVAKRGQDVALRCDPISGHVSLFWYQQALGQGPEFLTYFQNEAQLDKSGLPSDRFFAERPEGSVSTLKIQRTQQEDSAVYLCASSLRGLAGTSYNEQFFGPGTRLTVL.